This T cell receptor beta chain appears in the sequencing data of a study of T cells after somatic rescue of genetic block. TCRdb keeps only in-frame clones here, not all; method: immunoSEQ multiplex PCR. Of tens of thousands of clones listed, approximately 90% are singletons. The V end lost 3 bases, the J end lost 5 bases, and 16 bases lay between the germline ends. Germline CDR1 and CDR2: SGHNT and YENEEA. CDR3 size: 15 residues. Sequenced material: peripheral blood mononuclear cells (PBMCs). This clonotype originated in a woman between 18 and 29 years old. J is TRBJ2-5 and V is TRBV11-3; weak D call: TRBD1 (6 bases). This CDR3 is CASSFRGSRDETQYF. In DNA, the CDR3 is TGTGCCAGCAGCTTCAGGGGCTCACGGGATGAGACCCAGTACTTC. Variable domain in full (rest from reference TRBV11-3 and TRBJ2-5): EAGVVQSPRYKIIEKKQPVAFWCNPISGHNTLYWYLQNLGQGPELLIRYENEEAVDDSQLPKDRFSAERLKGVDSTLKIQPAELGDSAVYLCASSFRGSRDETQYFGPGTRLLVL.